Listed here are 28 T cell receptor beta chains from one sample, sequenced in a study of cytomegalovirus exposure and HLA in healthy donors. PCR involved 60 Vbeta and 13 Jbeta primers. Sequencing was performed with immunoSEQ multiplex PCR; in TCRdb, only in-frame clones are kept and a portion is missing. Here the sample spans 100,000 to 150,000 clones, about 70% being singletons. Sequences were obtained from PBMCs. The receptors derive from a woman aged 55-70 years in good health and CMV-seropositive.

The chain joins TRBV5-5 to TRBJ1-1; the D gene is possibly TRBD1 (6 bases). Germline V gene sequence: CDR1 SGHKS, CDR2 YYEKEE (reference sequence). Trimming shortened V by 4 bases and J by 2 bases, and 12 bases separated the two germline ends. This CDR3 contains 14 residues. CDR3 sequence reads: CASSPTGINTEAFF. The CDR3 DNA is TGTGCCAGCAGCCCGACAGGAATCAACACTGAAGCTTTCTTT. The entire variable domain, with the rest obtained from reference TRBV5-5 and TRBJ1-1, is as follows: DAGVTQSPTHLIKTRGQQVTLRCSPISGHKSVSWYQQVLGQGPQFIFQYYEKEERGRGNFPDRFSARQFPNYSSELNVNALLLGDSALYLCASSPTGINTEAFFGQGTRLTVV.

The CDR3 reads CASSLEQGASNEKLFF. As DNA, the CDR3 is TGTGCCAGCAGCTTAGAACAGGGGGCGAGTAATGAAAAACTGTTTTTT. V and J are TRBV7-8 and TRBJ1-4; 9 bases agree with TRBD1. Germline V gene lookup returns CDR1 SGHVS and CDR2 FQNEAQ. This CDR3 is built from 16 residues. The trim removed 1 base at V and 4 bases at J, leaving 4 bases unmatched. The full variable domain, its missing parts supplied by reference TRBV7-8 and TRBJ1-4, is GAGVSQSPRYKVAKRGQDVALRCDPISGHVSLFWYQQALGQGPEFLTYFQNEAQLDKSGLPSDRFFAERPEGSVSTLKIQRTQQEDSAVYLCASSLEQGASNEKLFFGSGTQLSVL.

The chain combines TRBV19 with TRBJ1-2; the D gene is possibly TRBD1 (5 bases). Germline V gene lookup returns CDR1 LNHDA and CDR2 SQIVND (reference sequence). With 2 bases removed from V and 8 bases from J, the gap between germline ends came to 15 bases. The CDR3 totals 14 residues. The CDR3 region is CASSIQGGTAGYTF. DNA for the CDR3: TGTGCCAGTAGTATACAGGGAGGGACGGCCGGCTACACCTTC.

This clone was found a few times. This chain uses TRBV4-1 with TRBJ2-3; 8 nucleotides align to TRBD1. Germline CDR1 reads MGHRA; CDR2 reads YSYEKL. V lost 2 bases to trimming and J lost 5 bases; unmatched junction nucleotides: 3. This CDR3 spans 14 amino acids. As DNA, the CDR3 is TGCGCCAGCAGCCAACCGGACAGGGTAGATACGCAGTATTTT. Residues: CASSQPDRVDTQYF.

This clone was counted once. The CDR3 region is CSARGSEQFF. The DNA for the CDR3 is TGCAGTGCTAGGGGGAGTGAGCAGTTCTTC. The chain uses TRBV20-1 and TRBJ2-1, with TRBD2 as a possible D gene (5 bases). Per germline, CDR1 DFQATT and CDR2 SNEGSKA (reference sequence). The V gene lost 3 bases and the J gene lost 9 bases, with 6 bases spanning the gap. This CDR3 comprises 10 residues.

The V and J genes are TRBV28 and TRBJ2-7, with 9 positions matching TRBD1. The germline gives CDR1 MDHEN, CDR2 SYDVKM. The CDR3 loop spans 15 amino acids. V lost 8 bases, J lost 3 bases, and 11 bases stayed unmatched. The CDR3 region is CASALSSDRGYEQYF. For the CDR3, the DNA is TGTGCCAGCGCCCTTTCCTCGGACAGGGGCTACGAGCAGTACTTC.

The gene calls are TRBV11-1 and TRBJ2-7, with 7 nucleotides matching TRBD2. Germline V CDR1 and CDR2: SGHAT, FQDESV (reference sequence). This CDR3 has 13 amino acids. Trimming took 5 bases from V and 5 from J; bases not matched to a gene: 6. The DNA of the CDR3 is TGTGCCAGCAGCCGCGGGGGAGCTCACGAGCAGTACTTC. Residues: CASSRGGAHEQYF.

This chain connects TRBV5-1 to TRBJ1-2; no reliable D call. The CDR3 loop spans 13 amino acids. Looked up from germline, CDR1 is SGHRS and CDR2 is YFSETQ. Between the trimmed V and J ends, which lost 0 bases and 2 bases, there was a span of 5 bases. This chain's CDR3 is CASSLDENYGYTF. In DNA form, the CDR3 reads TGCGCCAGCAGCTTGGACGAGAACTATGGCTACACCTTC.

The chain uses TRBV18 and TRBJ1-2; D might be TRBD1 (6 bases). Germline V lookup: CDR1 KGHSH, CDR2 LQKENI. The CDR3 is 14 amino acids. The V and J ends lost 2 bases and 4 bases respectively, with 11 bases between them. CDR3 in DNA: TGTGCCAGCTCACCAGTCCAGGGGATCTATGGCTACACCTTC. Its protein is CASSPVQGIYGYTF.

This clone was seen only a few times. The rearrangement uses TRBV18 and TRBJ1-5; 11 bases are shared with TRBD1. With 4 bases clipped from V and 1 base from J, the junction kept 9 bases outside the gene matches. CDR1 and CDR2 from the germline V gene are KGHSH and LQKENI. The CDR3 extends over 18 amino acids. CDR3 sequence (DNA): TGTGCCAGCTCACTTTCGGGACAGGGGGTAGAGAGCAATCAGCCCCAGCATTTT. It yields the protein CASSLSGQGVESNQPQHF.

The chain employs TRBV7-9 and TRBJ1-1; no firm D call. The CDR3 covers 13 residues. The germline V gene encodes CDR1 SEHNR and CDR2 FQNEAQ (reference sequence). The V end was cut by 5 bases, the J end by 7 bases, with 14 bases between. CDR3 in DNA: TGTGCCAGCAGCCCCAACACACACAATGAAGCTTTCTTT. Translated: CASSPNTHNEAFF.

The table lists this clone with a few counts. V usage is TRBV19 and J usage is TRBJ2-7; D uncertain. The CDR3 has 13 amino acids. Germline-derived CDR1 and CDR2 are LNHDA and SQIVND (reference sequence). V lost 4 bases and J lost 2, with 9 bases in between. As DNA, the CDR3 is TGTGCCAGTAGTACTAGACGGACCTACGAGCAGTACTTC. Its protein product is CASSTRRTYEQYF.

This clone was observed once. This chain links TRBV7-2 with TRBJ2-2; a possible D gene is TRBD2 (6 bases). With 5 bases removed from V and 7 bases from J, the gap between germline ends came to 14 bases. The CDR3 has 14 amino acids. From germline, CDR1 is SGHTA and CDR2 FQGNSA. The CDR3 loop is CASSTRTGDGELFF. The CDR3 region has the DNA TGTGCCAGCAGCACCCGGACGGGGGACGGGGAGCTGTTTTTT.

This clone was counted once. The V gene is TRBV19, the J gene TRBJ2-5; the match to TRBD2 covers 15 bases. J lost 5 bases, V lost 4 bases, and 5 bases had no gene match. The CDR3 is 16 residues long. The germline V gene has CDR1 LNHDA and CDR2 SQIVND (reference sequence). The CDR3 loop reads CASSTGTSGGIETQYF. For the CDR3, the DNA is TGTGCCAGTAGTACTGGGACTAGCGGGGGGATTGAGACCCAGTACTTC.

V gene TRBV9 combines with J gene TRBJ2-7, with TRBD2 matching over 12 bases. The CDR3 is 15 amino acids. Germline V gene sequence: CDR1 SGDLS, CDR2 YYNGEE. V lost 4 bases and J lost 2; bases outside the gene matches: 4. CDR3 nucleotide sequence: TGTGCCAGCAGCCTACTAGCGGGGGGTACCTACGAGCAGTACTTC. Translating gives CASSLLAGGTYEQYF.

This clone was detected a few times. The chain recombines TRBV11-3 with TRBJ2-7; TRBD2 matches at 7 bases. Per germline, CDR1 SGHNT and CDR2 YENEEA. This CDR3 region has 15 residues. V shed 5 bases and J 2 bases; nucleotides not matched to a gene: 9. CDR3 protein: CASSTSGTGPYEQYF. The CDR3 DNA reads as TGTGCCAGCAGCACCAGCGGGACGGGTCCCTACGAGCAGTACTTC.

This clone showed up just a few times. The chain recombines TRBV5-6 with TRBJ2-6; D gene unclear. The CDR3 has 17 residues. Trimming shortened V by 1 base and J by 0 bases, and 11 bases separated the two germline ends. Looked up from germline, CDR1 is SGHDT and CDR2 is YYEEEE. The CDR3 spells CASSLTTTFSGANVLTF. The CDR3 DNA is TGTGCCAGCAGCTTGACTACCACCTTCTCTGGGGCCAACGTCCTGACTTTC.

J is TRBJ1-6 and V is TRBV5-4; weak D call: TRBD1 (6 bases). The CDR3 is made up of 14 amino acids. Per germline, CDR1 SGHNT and CDR2 YYREEE (reference sequence). V lost 3 bases and J lost 8, with 12 bases in between. The CDR3 protein is CASSSDRSDSPLHF. The CDR3 DNA is TGTGCCAGCAGCTCTGACAGGTCTGATTCACCCCTCCACTTT.

The gene calls are TRBV7-9 and TRBJ2-7; the match to TRBD2 covers 7 bases. In germline, CDR1 is SEHNR, CDR2 FQNEAQ (reference sequence). This CDR3 region has 17 residues. V lost 0 bases, J lost 0 bases, and 8 bases stayed unmatched. The CDR3 is CASSLALGGVSSYEQYF. The CDR3 DNA reads as TGTGCCAGCAGCTTAGCTCTTGGGGGGGTGAGCTCCTACGAGCAGTACTTC.

This clone has a single count. This chain joins TRBV4-1 and TRBJ1-2, with D perhaps matching TRBD1 (5 bases). The CDR3 length is 13 residues. Germline CDR1 MGHRA, CDR2 YSYEKL. V lost 0 bases and J 8 bases, leaving 10 bases between the germline ends. In DNA form, the CDR3 reads TGCGCCAGCAGCCAAGACGGGGGTGGGGGCTACACCTTC. Its translation is CASSQDGGGGYTF.

This clone has only a few counts. The gene calls are TRBV28 and TRBJ1-2; D may be TRBD1 (6 bases). The V end was cut by 5 bases, the J end by 6 bases, with 13 bases between. The CDR3 has 13 amino acids. Germline V CDR1 and CDR2: MDHEN, SYDVKM. CDR3 sequence (DNA): TGTGCCAGCAGTCCCCCCCCAGGGGATGGCTACACCTTC. Amino acids: CASSPPPGDGYTF.

This rearrangement joins TRBV18 to TRBJ2-3; no firm D call. The CDR3 length is 15 residues. Germline V CDR1 and CDR2: KGHSH, LQKENI. The V end was cut by 0 bases, the J end by 2 bases, with 9 bases between. CDR3 sequence reads: CASSPPNSDTDTQYF. The CDR3 DNA sequence: TGTGCCAGCTCACCACCGAACAGTGACACAGATACGCAGTATTTT.

The gene calls are TRBV6-5 and TRBJ2-7, with TRBD1 matching over 8 bases. From germline, CDR1 is MNHEY and CDR2 SVGAGI. This CDR3 has 14 residues. V trimming: 5 bases; J trimming: 4 bases; junction bases outside the gene matches: 7. CDR3 coding DNA: TGTGCCAGCAGTCGTGACAGGGGAATGTACGAGCAGTACTTC. This encodes CASSRDRGMYEQYF.

V and J are TRBV6-6 and TRBJ1-1; 8 positions match TRBD1. The J segment lost 5 bases and the V segment lost 7 bases, leaving 15 bases of the junction unmatched. CDR3 length: 16 amino acids. Germline-derived CDR1 and CDR2 are MNHNY and SVGAGI (reference sequence). Here the CDR3 DNA reads TGTGCCAGCACAAGCGGACAGGGCTCACGTGGGACTGAAGCTTTCTTT. Translation gives CASTSGQGSRGTEAFF.

This chain uses TRBV7-8 with TRBJ2-3; D uncertain. V gave up 4 bases and J gave up 0 bases, with 17 bases separating them. Per the germline V gene, CDR1 is SGHVS and CDR2 is FQNEAQ. The CDR3 has 17 residues. As DNA, the CDR3 is TGTGCCAGCAGCTCCAAGACTGCCTCCCCTAGCACAGATACGCAGTATTTT. Translating gives CASSSKTASPSTDTQYF.

J is TRBJ1-5 and V is TRBV28; TRBD1 matches 11 bases. The germline CDR1 and CDR2 sequences are MDHEN and SYDVKM. The CDR3 has 16 amino acids. Trimming took 3 bases from V and 7 from J; bases not matched to a gene: 8. The CDR3 spells CASSFAGQGARQPQHF. In nucleotides, the CDR3 is TGTGCCAGCAGTTTCGCCGGACAGGGGGCAAGGCAGCCCCAGCATTTT.

V and J are TRBV29-1 and TRBJ1-2; 9 bases are a match to TRBD1. Per the germline V gene, CDR1 is SQVTM and CDR2 is ANQGSEA. The V and J ends lost 1 base and 8 bases, in that order; junction bases with no gene match: 5. The CDR3 covers 13 residues. CDR3 nucleotides: TGCAGCGTTGAAGCGTGGGACAGGGTAGGCTACACCTTC. This codes for CSVEAWDRVGYTF.

V is TRBV4-1 and J is TRBJ1-2; D unclear. The V and J ends lost 0 bases and 4 bases respectively, with 6 bases between them. In germline, CDR1 is MGHRA, CDR2 YSYEKL. The CDR3 length is 13 residues. CDR3 sequence (DNA): TGCGCCAGCAGCCAAGATTTCCTCTATGGCTACACCTTC. Its translation is CASSQDFLYGYTF.